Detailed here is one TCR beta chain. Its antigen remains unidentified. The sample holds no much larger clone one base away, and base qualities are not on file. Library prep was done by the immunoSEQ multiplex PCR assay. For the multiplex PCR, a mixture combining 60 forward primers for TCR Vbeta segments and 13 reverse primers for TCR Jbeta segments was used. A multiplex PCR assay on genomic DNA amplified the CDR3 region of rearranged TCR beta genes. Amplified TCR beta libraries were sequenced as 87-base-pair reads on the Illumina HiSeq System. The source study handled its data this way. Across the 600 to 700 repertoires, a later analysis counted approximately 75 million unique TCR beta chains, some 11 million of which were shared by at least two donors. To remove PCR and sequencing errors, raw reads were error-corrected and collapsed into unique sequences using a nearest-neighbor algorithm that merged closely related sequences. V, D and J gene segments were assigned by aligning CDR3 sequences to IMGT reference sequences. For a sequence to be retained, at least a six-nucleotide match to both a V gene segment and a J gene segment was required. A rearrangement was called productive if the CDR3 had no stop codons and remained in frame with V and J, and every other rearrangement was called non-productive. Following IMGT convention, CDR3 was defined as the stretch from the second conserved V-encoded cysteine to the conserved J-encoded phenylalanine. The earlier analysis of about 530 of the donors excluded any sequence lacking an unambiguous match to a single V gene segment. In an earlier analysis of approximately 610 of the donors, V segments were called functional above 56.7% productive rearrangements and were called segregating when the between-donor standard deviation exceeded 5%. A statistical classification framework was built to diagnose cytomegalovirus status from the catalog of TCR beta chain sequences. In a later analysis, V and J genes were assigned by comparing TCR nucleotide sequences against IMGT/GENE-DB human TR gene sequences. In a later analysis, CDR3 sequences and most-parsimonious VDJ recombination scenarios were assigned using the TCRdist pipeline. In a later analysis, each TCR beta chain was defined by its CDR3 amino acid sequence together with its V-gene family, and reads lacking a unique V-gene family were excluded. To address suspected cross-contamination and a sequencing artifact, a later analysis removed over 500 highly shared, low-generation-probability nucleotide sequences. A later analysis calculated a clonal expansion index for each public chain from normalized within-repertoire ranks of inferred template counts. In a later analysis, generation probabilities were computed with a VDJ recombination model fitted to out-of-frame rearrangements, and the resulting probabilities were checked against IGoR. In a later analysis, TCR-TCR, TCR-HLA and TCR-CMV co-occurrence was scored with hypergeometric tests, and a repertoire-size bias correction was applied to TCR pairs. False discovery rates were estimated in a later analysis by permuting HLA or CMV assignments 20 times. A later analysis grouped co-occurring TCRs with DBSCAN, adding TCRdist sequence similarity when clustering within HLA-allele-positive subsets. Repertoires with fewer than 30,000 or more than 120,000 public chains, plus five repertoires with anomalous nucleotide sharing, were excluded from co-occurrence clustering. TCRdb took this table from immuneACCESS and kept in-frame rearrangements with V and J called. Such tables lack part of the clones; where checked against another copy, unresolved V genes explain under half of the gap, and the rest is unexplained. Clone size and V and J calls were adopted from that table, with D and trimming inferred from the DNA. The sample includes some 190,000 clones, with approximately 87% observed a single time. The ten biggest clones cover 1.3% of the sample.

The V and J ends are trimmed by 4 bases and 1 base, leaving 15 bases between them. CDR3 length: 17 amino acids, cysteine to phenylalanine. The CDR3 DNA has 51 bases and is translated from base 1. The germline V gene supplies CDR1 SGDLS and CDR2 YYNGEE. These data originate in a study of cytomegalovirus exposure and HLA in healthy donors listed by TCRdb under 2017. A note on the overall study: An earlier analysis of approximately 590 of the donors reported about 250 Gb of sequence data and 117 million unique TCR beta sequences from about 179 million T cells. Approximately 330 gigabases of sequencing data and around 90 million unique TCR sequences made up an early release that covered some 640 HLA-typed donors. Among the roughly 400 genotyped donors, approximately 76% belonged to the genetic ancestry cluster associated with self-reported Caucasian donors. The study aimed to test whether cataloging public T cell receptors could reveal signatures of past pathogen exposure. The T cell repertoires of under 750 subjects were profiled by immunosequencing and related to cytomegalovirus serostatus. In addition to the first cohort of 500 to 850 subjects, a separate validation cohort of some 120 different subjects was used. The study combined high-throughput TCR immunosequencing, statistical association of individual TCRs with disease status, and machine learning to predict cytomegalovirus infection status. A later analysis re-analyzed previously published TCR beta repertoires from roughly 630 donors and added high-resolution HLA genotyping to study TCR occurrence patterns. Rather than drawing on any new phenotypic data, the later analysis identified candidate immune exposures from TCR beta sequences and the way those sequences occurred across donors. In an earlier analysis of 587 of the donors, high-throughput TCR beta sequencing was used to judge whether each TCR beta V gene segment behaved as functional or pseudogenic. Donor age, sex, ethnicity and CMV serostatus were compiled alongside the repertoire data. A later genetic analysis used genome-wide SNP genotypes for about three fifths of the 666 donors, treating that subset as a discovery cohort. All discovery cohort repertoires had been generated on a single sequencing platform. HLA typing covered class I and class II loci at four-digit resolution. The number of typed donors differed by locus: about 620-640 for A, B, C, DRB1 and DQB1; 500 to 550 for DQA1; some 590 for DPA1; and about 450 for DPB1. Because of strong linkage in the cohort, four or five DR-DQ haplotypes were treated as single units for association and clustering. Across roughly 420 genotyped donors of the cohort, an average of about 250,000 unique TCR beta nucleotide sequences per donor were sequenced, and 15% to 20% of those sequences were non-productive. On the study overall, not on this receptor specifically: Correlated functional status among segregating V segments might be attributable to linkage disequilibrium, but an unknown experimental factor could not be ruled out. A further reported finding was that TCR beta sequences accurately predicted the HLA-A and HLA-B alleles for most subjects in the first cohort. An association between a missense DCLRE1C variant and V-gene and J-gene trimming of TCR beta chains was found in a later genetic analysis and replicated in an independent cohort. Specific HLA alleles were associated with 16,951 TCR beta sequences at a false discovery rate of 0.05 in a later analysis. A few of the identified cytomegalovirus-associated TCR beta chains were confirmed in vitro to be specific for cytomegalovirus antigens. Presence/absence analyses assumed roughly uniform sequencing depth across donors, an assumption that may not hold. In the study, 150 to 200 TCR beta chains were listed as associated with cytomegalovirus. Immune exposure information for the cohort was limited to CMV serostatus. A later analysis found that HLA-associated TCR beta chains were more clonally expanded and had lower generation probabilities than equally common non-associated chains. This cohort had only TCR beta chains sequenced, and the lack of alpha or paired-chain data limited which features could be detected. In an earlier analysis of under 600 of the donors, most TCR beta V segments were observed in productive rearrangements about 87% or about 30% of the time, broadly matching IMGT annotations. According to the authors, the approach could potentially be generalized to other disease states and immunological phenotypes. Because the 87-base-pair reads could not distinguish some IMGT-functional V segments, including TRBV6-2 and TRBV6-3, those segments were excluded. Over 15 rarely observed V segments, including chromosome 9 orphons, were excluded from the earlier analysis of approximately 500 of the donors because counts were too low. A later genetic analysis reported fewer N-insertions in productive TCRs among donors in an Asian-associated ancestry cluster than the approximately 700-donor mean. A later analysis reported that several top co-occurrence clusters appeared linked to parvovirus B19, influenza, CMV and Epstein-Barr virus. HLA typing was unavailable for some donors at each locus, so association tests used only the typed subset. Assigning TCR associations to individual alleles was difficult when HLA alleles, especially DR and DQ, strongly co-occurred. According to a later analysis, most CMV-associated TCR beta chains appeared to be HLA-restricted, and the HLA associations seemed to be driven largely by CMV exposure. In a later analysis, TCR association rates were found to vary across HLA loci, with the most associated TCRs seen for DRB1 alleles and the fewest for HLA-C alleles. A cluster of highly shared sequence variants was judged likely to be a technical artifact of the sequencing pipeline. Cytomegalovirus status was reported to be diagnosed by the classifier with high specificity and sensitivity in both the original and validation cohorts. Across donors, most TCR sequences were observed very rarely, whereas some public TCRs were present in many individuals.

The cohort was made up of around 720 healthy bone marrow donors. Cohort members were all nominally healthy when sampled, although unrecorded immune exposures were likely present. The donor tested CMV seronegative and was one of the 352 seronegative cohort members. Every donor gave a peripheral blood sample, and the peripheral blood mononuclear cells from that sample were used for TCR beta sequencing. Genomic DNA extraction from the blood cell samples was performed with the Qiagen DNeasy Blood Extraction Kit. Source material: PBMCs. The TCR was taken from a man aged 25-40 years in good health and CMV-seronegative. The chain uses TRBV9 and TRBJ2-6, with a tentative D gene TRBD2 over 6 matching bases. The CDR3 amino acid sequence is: CASSFLGLKSGANVLTF. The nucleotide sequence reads TGTGCCAGCAGCTTCCTGGGACTGAAGTCTGGGGCCAACGTCCTGACTTTC.